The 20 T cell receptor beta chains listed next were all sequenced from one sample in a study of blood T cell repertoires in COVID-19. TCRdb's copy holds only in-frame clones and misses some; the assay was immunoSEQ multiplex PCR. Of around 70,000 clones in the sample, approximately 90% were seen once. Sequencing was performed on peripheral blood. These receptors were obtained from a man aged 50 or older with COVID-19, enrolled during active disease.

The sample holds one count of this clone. DNA of the CDR3: TGTGCCACCAGTGATCGGACAGAAAACACTGAAGCTTTCTTT. This codes for CATSDRTENTEAFF. The rearrangement uses TRBV24-1 and TRBJ1-1; TRBD1 is a possible D gene (6 bases). Looked up from germline, CDR1 is KGHDR and CDR2 is SFDVKD. The CDR3 covers 14 residues. V lost 3 bases and J 2 bases, leaving 9 bases between the germline ends.

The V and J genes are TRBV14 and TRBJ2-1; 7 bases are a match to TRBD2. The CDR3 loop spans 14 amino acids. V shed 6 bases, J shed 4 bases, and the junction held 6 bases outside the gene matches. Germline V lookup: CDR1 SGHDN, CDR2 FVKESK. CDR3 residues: CASSVLADYNEQFF. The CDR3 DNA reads TGTGCCAGCAGTGTTCTAGCGGATTACAATGAGCAGTTCTTC.

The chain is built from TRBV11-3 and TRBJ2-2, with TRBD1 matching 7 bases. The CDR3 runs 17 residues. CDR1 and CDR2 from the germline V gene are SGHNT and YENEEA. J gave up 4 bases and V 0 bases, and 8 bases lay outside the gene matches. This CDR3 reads CASSLDRGPGTTGELFF. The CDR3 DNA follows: TGTGCCAGCAGCTTAGATAGGGGGCCTGGGACCACCGGGGAGCTGTTTTTT.

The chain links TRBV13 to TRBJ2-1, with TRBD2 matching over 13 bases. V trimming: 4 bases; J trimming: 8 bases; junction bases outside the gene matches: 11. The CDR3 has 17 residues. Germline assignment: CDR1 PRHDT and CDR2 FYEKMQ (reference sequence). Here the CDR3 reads CASSSTGTSGKFDEQFF. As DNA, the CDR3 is TGTGCCAGCAGCTCAACCGGGACTAGCGGGAAATTCGATGAGCAGTTCTTC.

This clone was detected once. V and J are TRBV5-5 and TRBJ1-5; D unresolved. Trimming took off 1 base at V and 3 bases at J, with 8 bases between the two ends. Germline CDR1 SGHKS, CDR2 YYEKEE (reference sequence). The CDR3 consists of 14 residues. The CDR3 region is CASSLRGNNQPQHF. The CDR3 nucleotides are TGTGCCAGCAGCTTGCGAGGAAACAATCAGCCCCAGCATTTT.

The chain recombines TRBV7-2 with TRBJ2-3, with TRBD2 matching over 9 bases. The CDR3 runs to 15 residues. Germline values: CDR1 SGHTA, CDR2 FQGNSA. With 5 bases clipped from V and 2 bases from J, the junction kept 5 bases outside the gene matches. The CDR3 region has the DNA TGTGCCAGCAGCCTCTGGACTAGCGTCACAGATACGCAGTATTTT. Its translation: CASSLWTSVTDTQYF.

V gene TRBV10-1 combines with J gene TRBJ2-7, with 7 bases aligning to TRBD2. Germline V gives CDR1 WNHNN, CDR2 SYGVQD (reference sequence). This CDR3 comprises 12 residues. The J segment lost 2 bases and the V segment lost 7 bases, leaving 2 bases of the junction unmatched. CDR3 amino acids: CASKRGPYEQYV. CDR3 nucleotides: TGCGCCAGCAAGCGGGGCCCCTACGAGCAGTACGTC.

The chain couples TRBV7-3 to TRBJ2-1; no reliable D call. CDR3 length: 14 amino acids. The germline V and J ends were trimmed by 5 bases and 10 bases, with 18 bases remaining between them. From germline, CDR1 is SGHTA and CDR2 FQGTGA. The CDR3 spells CASSPYLRSWEQFF. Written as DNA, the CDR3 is TGTGCCAGCAGCCCCTACTTGAGGAGTTGGGAGCAGTTCTTC.

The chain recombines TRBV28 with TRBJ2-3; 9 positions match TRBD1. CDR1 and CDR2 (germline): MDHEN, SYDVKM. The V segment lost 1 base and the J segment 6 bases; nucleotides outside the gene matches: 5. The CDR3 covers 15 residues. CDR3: CASSLSRTGADTQYF. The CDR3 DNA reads TGTGCCAGCAGTTTATCCCGGACAGGGGCGGATACGCAGTATTTT. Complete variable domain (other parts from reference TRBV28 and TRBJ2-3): DVKVTQSSRYLVKRTGEKVFLECVQDMDHENMFWYRQDPGLGLRLIYFSYDVKMKEKGDIPEGYSVSREKKERFSLILESASTNQTSMYLCASSLSRTGADTQYFGPGTRLTVL.

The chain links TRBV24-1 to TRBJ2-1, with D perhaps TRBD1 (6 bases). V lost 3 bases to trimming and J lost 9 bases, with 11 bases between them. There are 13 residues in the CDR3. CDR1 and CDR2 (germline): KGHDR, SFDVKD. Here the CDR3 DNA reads TGTGCCACCAGTGATACAGGGTCACCTGAGCAGTTCTTC. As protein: CATSDTGSPEQFF.

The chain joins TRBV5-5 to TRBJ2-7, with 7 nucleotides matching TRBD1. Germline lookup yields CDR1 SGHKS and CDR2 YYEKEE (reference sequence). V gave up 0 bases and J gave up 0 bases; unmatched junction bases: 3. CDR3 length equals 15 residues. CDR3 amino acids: CASSLAGGYSYEQYF. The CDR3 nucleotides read TGTGCCAGCAGCTTGGCAGGGGGATACTCCTACGAGCAGTACTTC. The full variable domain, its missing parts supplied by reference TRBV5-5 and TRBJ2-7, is DAGVTQSPTHLIKTRGQQVTLRCSPISGHKSVSWYQQVLGQGPQFIFQYYEKEERGRGNFPDRFSARQFPNYSSELNVNALLLGDSALYLCASSLAGGYSYEQYFGPGTRLTVT.

This chain's CDR3 is CASSSGTTGDSTDTQYF. Written as DNA, the CDR3 is TGCGCCAGCAGCTCTGGAACGACAGGGGATAGCACAGATACGCAGTATTTT. J is TRBJ2-3 and V is TRBV5-1; 8 bases are shared with TRBD1. The CDR3 covers 17 residues. The junction had 9 bases not matched to a gene; V was cut back by 3 bases and J by 0 bases. In germline, CDR1 is SGHRS, CDR2 YFSETQ. The full variable domain, with the rest looked up from reference TRBV5-1 and TRBJ2-3, is KAGVTQTPRYLIKTRGQQVTLSCSPISGHRSVSWYQQTPGQGLQFLFEYFSETQRNKGNFPGRFSGRQFSNSRSEMNVSTLELGDSALYLCASSSGTTGDSTDTQYFGPGTRLTVL.

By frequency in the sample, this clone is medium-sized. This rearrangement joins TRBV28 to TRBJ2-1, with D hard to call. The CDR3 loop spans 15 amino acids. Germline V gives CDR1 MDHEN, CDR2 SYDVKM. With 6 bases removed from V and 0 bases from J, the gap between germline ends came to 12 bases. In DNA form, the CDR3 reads TGTGCCAGCAGCTATCTAGTTCCCTCCTACAATGAGCAGTTCTTC. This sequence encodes CASSYLVPSYNEQFF.

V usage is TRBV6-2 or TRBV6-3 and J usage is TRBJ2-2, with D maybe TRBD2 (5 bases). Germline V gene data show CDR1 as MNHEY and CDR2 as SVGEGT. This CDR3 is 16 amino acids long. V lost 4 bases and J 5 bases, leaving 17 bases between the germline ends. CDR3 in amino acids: CASSSPYGGRTGELFF. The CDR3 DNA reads TGTGCCAGCAGTTCCCCCTATGGCGGGCGGACCGGGGAGCTGTTTTTT.

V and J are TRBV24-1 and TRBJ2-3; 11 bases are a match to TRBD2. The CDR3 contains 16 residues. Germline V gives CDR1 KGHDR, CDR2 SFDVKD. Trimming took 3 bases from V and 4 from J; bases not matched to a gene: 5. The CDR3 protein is CATSDPSSGRADTQYF. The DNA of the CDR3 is TGTGCCACCAGTGATCCAAGTAGCGGGAGGGCAGATACGCAGTATTTT.

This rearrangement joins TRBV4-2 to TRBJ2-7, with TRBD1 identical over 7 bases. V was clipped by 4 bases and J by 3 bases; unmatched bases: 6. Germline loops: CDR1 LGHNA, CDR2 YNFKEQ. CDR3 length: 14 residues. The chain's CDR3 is CASSPGTAVYEQYF. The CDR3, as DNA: TGTGCCAGCAGCCCCGGGACAGCAGTCTACGAGCAGTACTTC.

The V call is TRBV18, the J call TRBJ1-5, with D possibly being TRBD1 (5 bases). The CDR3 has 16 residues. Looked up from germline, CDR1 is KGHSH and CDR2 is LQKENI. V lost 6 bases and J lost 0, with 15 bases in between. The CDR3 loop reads CASSYDSVGSNQPQHF. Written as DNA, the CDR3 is TGTGCCAGCTCTTACGACAGTGTAGGTAGCAATCAGCCCCAGCATTTT.

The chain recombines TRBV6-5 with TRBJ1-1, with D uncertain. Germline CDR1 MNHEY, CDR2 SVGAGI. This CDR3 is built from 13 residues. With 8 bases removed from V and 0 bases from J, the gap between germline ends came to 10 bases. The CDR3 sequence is CASGRALNTEAFF. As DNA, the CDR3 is TGTGCCAGCGGGAGGGCACTGAACACTGAAGCTTTCTTT.

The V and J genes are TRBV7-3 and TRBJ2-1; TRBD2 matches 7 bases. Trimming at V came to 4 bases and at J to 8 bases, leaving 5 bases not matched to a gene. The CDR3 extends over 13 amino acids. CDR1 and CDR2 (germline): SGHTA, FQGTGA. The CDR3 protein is CASSSSGGDEQFF. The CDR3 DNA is TGTGCCAGCAGCTCCTCTGGGGGGGATGAGCAGTTCTTC. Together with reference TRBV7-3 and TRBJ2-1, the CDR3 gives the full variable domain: GAGVSQTPSNKVTEKGKYVELRCDPISGHTALYWYRQSLGQGPEFLIYFQGTGAADDSGLPNDRFFAVRPEGSVSTLKIQRTERGDSAVYLCASSSSGGDEQFFGPGTRLTVL.

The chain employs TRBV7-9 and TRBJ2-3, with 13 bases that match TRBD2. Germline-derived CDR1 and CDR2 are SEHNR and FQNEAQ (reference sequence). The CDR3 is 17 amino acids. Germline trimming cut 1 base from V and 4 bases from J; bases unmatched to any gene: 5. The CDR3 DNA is TGTGCCAGCAGCTTAGGGACTAGCGGGAGTTGGGCAGATACGCAGTATTTT. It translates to CASSLGTSGSWADTQYF.